A single sample is the source of the 3 T cell receptor beta chains below, sequenced in a study of identical twins. TCRdb called the 5' RACE reads again in MiXCR, with one record for every CDR3 protein. The sample has 1.5 million to 2 million distinct CDR3 sequences, roughly a third seen once. The sample taken for sequencing was cord blood. These receptors were collected from a newborn girl in good health.

The gene calls are TRBV2 and TRBJ1-5, with a tentative D call TRBD1 (6 bases). Germline values: CDR1 SNHLY, CDR2 FYNNEI. This CDR3 comprises 14 residues. Trimming removed 8 bases at V and 0 bases at J, with 11 bases between. The CDR3 bases are TGTGCCAGCCGGACAGAACTTAGCAATCAGCCCCAGCATTTT. This gives the protein CASRTELSNQPQHF.

At least ten counts were recorded for this clonotype. This sequence joins TRBV7-2 and TRBJ2-3, with TRBD2 identical over 13 bases. V was pared by 6 bases and J by 6 bases, with 6 bases of the junction left unmatched. CDR1 and CDR2 (germline): SGHTA, FQGNSA. The CDR3 is 15 amino acids. The CDR3 spells CASSSTSGRADTQYF. The CDR3 bases are TGTGCCAGCAGTTCTACTAGCGGGAGGGCTGATACGCAGTATTTT. The whole variable domain, remainder taken from reference TRBV7-2 and TRBJ2-3, is GAGVSQSPSNKVTEKGKDVELRCDPISGHTALYWYRQSLGQGLEFLIYFQGNSAPDKSGLPSDRFSAERTGGSVSTLTIQRTQQEDSAVYLCASSSTSGRADTQYFGPGTRLTVL.

The genes are TRBV7-2 and TRBJ2-5, with 9 bases fitting TRBD1. TRBJ2-4 matches the DNA end more closely, so the J call is doubtful. The CDR3 has 15 residues. The germline CDR1 and CDR2 sequences are SGHTA and FQGNSA. This CDR3 is CASSLTRTGENIQYF. CDR3 nucleotide sequence: TGTGCCAGCAGCTTAACGAGGACAGGGGAGAACATTCAGTACTTC.